These T cell receptor beta chains were read from a single sample in a study of cytomegalovirus exposure and HLA in healthy donors. Measured with immunoSEQ multiplex PCR; TCRdb has only the in-frame clones, and not every one. The sample holds about 180,000 clones; around 70% are singletons and the top ten take around 3%. Sequencing was performed on PBMCs. The receptor source for this set is a male donor in good health and CMV-seronegative. The CDR3 runs from the conserved cysteine through the conserved F or W. Each record gives: V gene, clone size, D gene, J gene, CDR3 protein, CDR3 DNA. A D gene is named only where the DNA matches it firmly. Clone size is stated in some rows and not others, as once, few, many or a class when expanded.

>TRBV7-9|few|TRBD1|TRBJ1-5
CASSSGGYNQPQHF
TGTGCCAGCAGCTCAGGGGGATACAATCAGCCCCAGCATTTT
>TRBV9|.|TRBD1|TRBJ1-1
CASSPGQGNTEAFF
TGTGCCAGCAGCCCCGGACAGGGGAACACTGAAGCTTTCTTT
>TRBV28|.|.|TRBJ2-5
CASSFRGREETQYF
TGTGCCAGCAGTTTCCGAGGGAGAGAGGAGACCCAGTACTTC
>TRBV7-9|.|TRBD1|TRBJ1-1
CSSSYVILGQGEAFF
TGTTCCAGCAGCTACGTCATTTTGGGACAGGGTGAAGCTTTCTTT
>TRBV30|.|TRBD1|TRBJ1-5
CAWRGQGPYSNQPQHF
TGTGCCTGGCGGGGACAGGGGCCTTATAGCAATCAGCCCCAGCATTTT
>TRBV27|.|.|TRBJ2-4
CASSLRDSKNIQYF
TGTGCCAGCAGTCTCAGGGATAGCAAAAACATTCAGTACTTC
>TRBV6-1|.|.|TRBJ1-3
CASSWDIGNTIYF
TGTGCCAGCAGCTGGGACATTGGAAACACCATATATTTT
>TRBV7-9|.|TRBD1|TRBJ1-2
CASSSSGTVAYGYTF
TGTGCCAGCAGCTCTTCCGGGACAGTGGCCTATGGCTACACCTTC
>TRBV10-3|.|.|TRBJ2-7
CAISEPILLEQYF
TGTGCCATCAGTGAGCCCATACTTCTGGAGCAGTACTTC
>TRBV2|.|.|TRBJ2-1
CASTSGRGSGHNEQFF
TGTGCCAGCACCTCAGGGCGGGGTTCAGGGCACAATGAGCAGTTCTTC
>TRBV7-2|.|.|TRBJ1-2
CASSSRAGGSYGYTF
TGTGCCAGCAGCTCCCGGGCTGGGGGCAGCTATGGCTACACCTTC
>TRBV6-1|.|.|TRBJ1-5
CASSGGGLQRQPQHF
TGTGCCAGCAGTGGGGGGGGATTACAACGTCAGCCCCAGCATTTT
>TRBV9|.|.|TRBJ2-1
CASSVSAPGNEQFF
TGTGCCAGCAGCGTGAGCGCGCCTGGGAATGAGCAGTTCTTC
>TRBV18|.|TRBD2|TRBJ2-1
CASSPMGLAGDNEQFF
TGTGCCAGCTCACCTATGGGACTAGCGGGGGACAATGAGCAGTTCTTC
>TRBV30|.|TRBD2|TRBJ2-1
CAWSSPLAGARRSEQFF
TGTGCCTGGAGTTCCCCACTAGCGGGGGCCCGGCGGAGTGAGCAGTTCTTC
>TRBV6-5|.|TRBD1|TRBJ1-5
CASSFATGYQPQHF
TGTGCCAGCAGTTTCGCGACAGGGTATCAGCCCCAGCATTTT
>TRBV9|once|.|TRBJ2-3
CASSVHTDTQYF
TGTGCCAGCAGCGTCCACACAGATACGCAGTATTTT